This passage covers 8 T cell receptor beta chains from one sample sequenced in a study of blood T cells in healthy people across ages. Then a second PCR, running about 6 to 12 cycles, was carried out with a sample-barcoded 5' primer and a J-beta primer mix. TCRdb processed the 5' RACE reads anew with MiXCR; each CDR3 protein has one entry. This sample has about 1.8 million distinct CDR3 sequences, with around half found just once. The sample was blood. The source is a woman in her thirties or forties in good health.

This rearrangement joins TRBV18 to TRBJ2-5; D remains unclear. Germline CDR1 is KGHSH and CDR2 is LQKENI. The CDR3 is made up of 13 amino acids. The V gene lost 3 bases and the J gene lost 4 bases, with 9 bases spanning the gap. CDR3 sequence reads: CASSPDRTETQYF. As DNA, the CDR3 is TGTGCCAGCTCACCGGATAGGACAGAGACCCAGTACTTC.

This clonotype was seen more than once but under ten times. This chain links TRBV6-5 with TRBJ1-2; the D gene is possibly TRBD1 (5 bases). Germline assignment: CDR1 MNHEY and CDR2 SVGAGI. The CDR3 length is 13 residues. V dropped 2 bases and J dropped 6 bases, with 10 bases sitting between them. The CDR3 DNA reads as TGTGCCAGCAGTTACAGTGGGGCAAATGGCTACACCTTC. The encoded protein is CASSYSGANGYTF.

This chain links TRBV11-2 with TRBJ1-2; weak D call: TRBD1 (6 bases). CDR1 is SGHAT, CDR2 FQNNGV, per germline. Trimming removed 0 bases at V and 12 bases at J, with 17 bases between. This CDR3 has 14 residues. For the CDR3, the DNA is TGTGCCAGCAGCTTAGATTTGGCCGGGGGCGGCCACACCTTC. Protein product: CASSLDLAGGGHTF.

Here the CDR3 DNA reads TGTGCCAGCAGTTCCCTCGGACTAGCTGATTACTACGAGCAGTACTTC. It translates to CASSSLGLADYYEQYF. The rearrangement joins TRBV28 to TRBJ2-7; 8 positions agree with TRBD2. The CDR3 is made up of 16 amino acids. In germline, CDR1 is MDHEN, CDR2 SYDVKM. The trim removed 4 bases at V and 3 bases at J, leaving 11 bases unmatched. The full variable domain, its missing parts supplied by reference TRBV28 and TRBJ2-7, is DVKVTQSSRYLVKRTGEKVFLECVQDMDHENMFWYRQDPGLGLRLIYFSYDVKMKEKGDIPEGYSVSREKKERFSLILESASTNQTSMYLCASSSLGLADYYEQYFGPGTRLTVT.

The chain couples TRBV12-3 or TRBV12-4 to TRBJ2-3; D not certain. V was trimmed by 6 bases and J by 0 bases, leaving 16 bases between them. This CDR3 is 16 amino acids long. CDR3 DNA: TGTGCCAGCAGCCCTACCCGACTGAATAGCACAGATACGCAGTATTTT. It specifies CASSPTRLNSTDTQYF.

V gene TRBV2 combines with J gene TRBJ2-3; no firm D call. The CDR3 spans 18 residues. Germline V gene data show CDR1 as SNHLY and CDR2 as FYNNEI. Trimming took off 4 bases at V and 0 bases at J, with 20 bases between the two ends. CDR3 sequence reads: CASSVWVMENRSTDTQYF. CDR3 nucleotides: TGTGCCAGCAGTGTGTGGGTAATGGAAAATCGTAGCACAGATACGCAGTATTTT.

J is TRBJ2-1 and V is TRBV7-7; possibly TRBD1 for D (6 bases). Germline V CDR1 and CDR2: SSHAT, FNYEAQ (reference sequence). The length of the CDR3 is 16 residues. CDR3 bases: TGTGCTACCTTAGAGTACCGGGACACGGAGTACAATGAGCAGTTCTTC. Translated, it gives CATLEYRDTEYNEQFF.

This clonotype was seen more than once but under ten times. The V call is TRBV7-9, the J call TRBJ1-6, with a weak D call TRBD1 (6 bases). The CDR3 runs to 13 residues. Between the trimmed V and J ends, which lost 5 bases and 7 bases, there was a span of 9 bases. In germline, CDR1 is SEHNR, CDR2 FQNEAQ (reference sequence). Written as DNA, the CDR3 is TGTGCCAGCAGCCCGACAGGCAATTCACCCCTCCACTTT. Translation: CASSPTGNSPLHF.